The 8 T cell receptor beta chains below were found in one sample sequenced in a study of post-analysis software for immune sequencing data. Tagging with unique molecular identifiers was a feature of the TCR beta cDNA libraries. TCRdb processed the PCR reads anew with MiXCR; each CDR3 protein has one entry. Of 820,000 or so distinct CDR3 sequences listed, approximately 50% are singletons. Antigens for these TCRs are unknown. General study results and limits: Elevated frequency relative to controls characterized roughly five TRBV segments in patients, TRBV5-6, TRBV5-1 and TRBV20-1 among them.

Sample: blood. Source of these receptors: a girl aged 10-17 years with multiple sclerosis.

Written as DNA, the CDR3 is TGTGCCAGCAGCGCGATACGGGGGACCTATGGCTACACCTTC. This codes for CASSAIRGTYGYTF. The chain is built from TRBV5-6 and TRBJ1-2, with a tentative D call TRBD1 (5 bases). CDR3 length equals 14 residues. Trimming took 4 bases from V and 4 from J, leaving 14 bases between them. The germline V gene has CDR1 SGHDT and CDR2 YYEEEE.

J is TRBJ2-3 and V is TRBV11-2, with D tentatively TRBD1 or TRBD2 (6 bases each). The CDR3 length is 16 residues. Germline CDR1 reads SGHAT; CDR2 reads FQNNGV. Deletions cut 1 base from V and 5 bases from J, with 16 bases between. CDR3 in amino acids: CASSLGGVGGGDTQYF. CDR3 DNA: TGTGCCAGCAGCTTAGGCGGGGTGGGGGGCGGAGATACGCAGTATTTT.

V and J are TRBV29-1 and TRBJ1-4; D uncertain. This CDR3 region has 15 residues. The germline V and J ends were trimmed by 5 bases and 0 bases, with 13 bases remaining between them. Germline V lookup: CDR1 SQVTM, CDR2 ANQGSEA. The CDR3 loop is CSVSGSPATNEKLFF. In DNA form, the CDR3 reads TGCAGCGTTTCCGGCTCCCCCGCAACTAATGAAAAACTGTTTTTT.

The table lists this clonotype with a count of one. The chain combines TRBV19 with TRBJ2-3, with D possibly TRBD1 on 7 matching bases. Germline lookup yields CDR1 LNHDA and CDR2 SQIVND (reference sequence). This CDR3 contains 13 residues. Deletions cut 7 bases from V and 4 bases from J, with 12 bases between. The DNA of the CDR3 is TGTGCCAGTAAGGTCAGGGGGGCAGATACGCAGTATTTT. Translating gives CASKVRGADTQYF. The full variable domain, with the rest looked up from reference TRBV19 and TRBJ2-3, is DGGITQSPKYLFRKEGQNVTLSCEQNLNHDAMYWYRQDPGQGLRLIYYSQIVNDFQKGDIAEGYSVSREKKESFPLTVTSAQKNPTAFYLCASKVRGADTQYFGPGTRLTVL.

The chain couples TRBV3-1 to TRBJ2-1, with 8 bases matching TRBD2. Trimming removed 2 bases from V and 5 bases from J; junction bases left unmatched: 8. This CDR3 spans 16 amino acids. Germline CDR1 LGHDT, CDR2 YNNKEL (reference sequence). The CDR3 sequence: CASSQKLAVPNNEQFF. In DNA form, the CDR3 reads TGTGCCAGCAGCCAAAAACTAGCGGTTCCCAACAATGAGCAGTTCTTC.

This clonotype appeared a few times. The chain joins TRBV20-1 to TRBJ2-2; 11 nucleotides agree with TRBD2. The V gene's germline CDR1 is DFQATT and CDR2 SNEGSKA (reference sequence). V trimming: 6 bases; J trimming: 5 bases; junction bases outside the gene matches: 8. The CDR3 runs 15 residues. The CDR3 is CSATTSGGKTGELFF. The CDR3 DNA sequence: TGCAGTGCAACTACTAGCGGGGGAAAGACCGGGGAGCTGTTTTTT.

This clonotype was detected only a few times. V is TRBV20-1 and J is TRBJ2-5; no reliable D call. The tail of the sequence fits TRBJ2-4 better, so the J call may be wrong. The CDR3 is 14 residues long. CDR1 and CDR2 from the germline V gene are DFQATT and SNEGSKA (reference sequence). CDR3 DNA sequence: TGCAGTGCTAGCCCCCGGGCCGGAGAAAACATTCAGTACTTC. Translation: CSASPRAGENIQYF.

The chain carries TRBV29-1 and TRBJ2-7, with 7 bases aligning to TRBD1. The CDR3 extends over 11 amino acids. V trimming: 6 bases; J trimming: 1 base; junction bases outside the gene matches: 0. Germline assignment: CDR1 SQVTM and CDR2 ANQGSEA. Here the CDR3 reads CSVGQSYEQYF. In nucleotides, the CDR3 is TGCAGCGTGGGACAGTCCTACGAGCAGTACTTC.